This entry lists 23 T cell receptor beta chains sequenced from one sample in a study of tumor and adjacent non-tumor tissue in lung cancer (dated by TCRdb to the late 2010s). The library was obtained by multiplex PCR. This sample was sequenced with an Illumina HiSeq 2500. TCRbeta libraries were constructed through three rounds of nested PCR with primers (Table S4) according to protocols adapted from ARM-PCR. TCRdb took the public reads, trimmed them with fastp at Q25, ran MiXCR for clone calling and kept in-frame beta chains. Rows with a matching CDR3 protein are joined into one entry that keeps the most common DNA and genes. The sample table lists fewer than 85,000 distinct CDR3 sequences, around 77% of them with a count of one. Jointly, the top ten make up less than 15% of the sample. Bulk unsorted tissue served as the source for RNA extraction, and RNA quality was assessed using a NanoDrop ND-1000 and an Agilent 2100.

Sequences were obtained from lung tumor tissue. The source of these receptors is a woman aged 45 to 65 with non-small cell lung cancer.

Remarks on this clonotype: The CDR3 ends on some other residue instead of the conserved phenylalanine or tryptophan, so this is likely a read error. The CDR3 protein is CASSQVSGNNEKLFL. CDR3 DNA sequence: TGTGCCAGCAGCCAAGTTTCAGGGAACAATGAAAAACTGTTTCTT. This chain joins TRBV4-1 and TRBJ1-4; TRBD1 is a possible D gene (5 bases). CDR1 is MGHRA and CDR2 is YSYEKL in the germline V gene. This CDR3 has 15 amino acids.

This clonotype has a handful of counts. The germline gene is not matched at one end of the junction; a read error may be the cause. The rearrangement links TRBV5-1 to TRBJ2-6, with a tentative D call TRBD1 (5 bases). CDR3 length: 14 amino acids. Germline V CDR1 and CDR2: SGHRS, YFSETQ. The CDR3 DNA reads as TGCGCCAGCAGCTTGGTAGGTGGGGCCAACGTCCTGAATTTC. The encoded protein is CASSLVGGANVLNF. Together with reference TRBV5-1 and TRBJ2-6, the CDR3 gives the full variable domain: KAGVTQTPRYLIKTRGQQVTLSCSPISGHRSVSWYQQTPGQGLQFLFEYFSETQRNKGNFPGRFSGRQFSNSRSEMNVSTLELGDSALYLCASSLVGGANVLNFGAGSRLTVL.

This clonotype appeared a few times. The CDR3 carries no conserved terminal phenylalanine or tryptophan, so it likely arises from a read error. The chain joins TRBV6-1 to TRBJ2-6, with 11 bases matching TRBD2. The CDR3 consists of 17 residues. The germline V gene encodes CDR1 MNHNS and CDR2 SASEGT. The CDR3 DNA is TGTGCTAGCAGTGAACTAGCGGGAGTCACTGGGGCCAACGTCCTGACTCTC. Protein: CASSELAGVTGANVLTL.

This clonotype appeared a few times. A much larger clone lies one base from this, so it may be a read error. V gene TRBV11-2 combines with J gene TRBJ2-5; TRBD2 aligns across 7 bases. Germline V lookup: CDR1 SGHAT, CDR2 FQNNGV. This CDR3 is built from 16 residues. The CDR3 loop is CASSLQAGTAGESQYF. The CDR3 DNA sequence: TGTGCCAGCAGCTTACAAGCGGGAACCGCCGGTGAGAGCCAGTACTTC.

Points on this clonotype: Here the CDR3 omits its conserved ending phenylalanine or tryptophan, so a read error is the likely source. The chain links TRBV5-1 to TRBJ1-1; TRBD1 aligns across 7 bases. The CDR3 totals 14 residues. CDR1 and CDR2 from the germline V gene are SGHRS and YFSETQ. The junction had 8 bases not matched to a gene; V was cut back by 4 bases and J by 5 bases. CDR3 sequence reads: CASSPQTGNTEAFS. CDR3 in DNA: TGCGCCAGCAGCCCACAGACAGGGAATACTGAAGCTTTCTCT.

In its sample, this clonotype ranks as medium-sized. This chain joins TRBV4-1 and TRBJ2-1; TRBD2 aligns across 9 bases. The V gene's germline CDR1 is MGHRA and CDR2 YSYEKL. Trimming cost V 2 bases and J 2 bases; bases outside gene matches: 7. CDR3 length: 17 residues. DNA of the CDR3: TGCGCCAGCAGCCAACCTAGCGGGATTGGCACCTACAATGAGCAGTTCTTC. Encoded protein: CASSQPSGIGTYNEQFF.

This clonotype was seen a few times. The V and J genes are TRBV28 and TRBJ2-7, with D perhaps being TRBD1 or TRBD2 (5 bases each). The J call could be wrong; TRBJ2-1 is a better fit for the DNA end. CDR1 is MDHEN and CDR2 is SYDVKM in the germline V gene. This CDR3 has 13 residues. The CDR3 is CASRTGTSHEQFF. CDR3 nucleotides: TGTGCCAGCAGAACCGGGACCAGCCACGAGCAGTTCTTC.

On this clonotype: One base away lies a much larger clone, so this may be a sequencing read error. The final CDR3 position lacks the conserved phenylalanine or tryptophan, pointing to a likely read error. CDR3 loop: CASSLAASDRAYEQYL. CDR3 nucleotides: TGTGCCAGCAGCTTGGCCGCCTCTGACAGGGCCTACGAGCAGTACCTC. The chain joins TRBV5-4 to TRBJ2-7; TRBD1 matches at 7 bases. The CDR3 has 16 residues. CDR1 is SGHNT and CDR2 is YYREEE in the germline V gene (reference sequence). V gave up 0 bases and J gave up 2 bases; unmatched junction bases: 8.

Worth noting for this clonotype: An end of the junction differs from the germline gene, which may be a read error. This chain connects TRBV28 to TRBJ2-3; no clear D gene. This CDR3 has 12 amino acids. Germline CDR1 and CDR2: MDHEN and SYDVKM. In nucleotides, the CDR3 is TGTGCCAGCAGTTTATTTGCAGATACGCGGAATTTT. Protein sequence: CASSLFADTRNF.

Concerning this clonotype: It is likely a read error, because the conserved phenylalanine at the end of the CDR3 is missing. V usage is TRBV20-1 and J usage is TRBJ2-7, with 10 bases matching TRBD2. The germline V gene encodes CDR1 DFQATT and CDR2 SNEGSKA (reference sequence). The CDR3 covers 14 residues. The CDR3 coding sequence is TGCAATGCTAGTCTAGCGGGAGAGCATTACGAGCAGTACTTA. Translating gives CNASLAGEHYEQYL.

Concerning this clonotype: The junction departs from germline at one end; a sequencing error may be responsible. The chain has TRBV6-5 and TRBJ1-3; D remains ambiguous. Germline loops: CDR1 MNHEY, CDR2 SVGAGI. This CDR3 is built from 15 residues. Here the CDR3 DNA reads TGTGCCAGCAGTTACTCGATGCAGGTTGGAAACATCATATATTTT. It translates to CASSYSMQVGNIIYF.

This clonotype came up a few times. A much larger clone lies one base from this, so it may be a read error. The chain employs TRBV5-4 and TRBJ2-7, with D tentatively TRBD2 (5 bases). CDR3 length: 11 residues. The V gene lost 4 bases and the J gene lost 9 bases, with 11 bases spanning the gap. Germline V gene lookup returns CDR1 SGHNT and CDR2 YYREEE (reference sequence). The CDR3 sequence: CASSIAGGQYF. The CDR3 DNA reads TGTGCCAGCAGCATTGCGGGCGGGCAGTACTTC.

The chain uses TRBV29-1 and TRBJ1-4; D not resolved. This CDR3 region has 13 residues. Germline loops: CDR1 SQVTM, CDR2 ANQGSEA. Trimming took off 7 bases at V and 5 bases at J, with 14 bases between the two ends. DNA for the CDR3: TGCAGCGCCAGACCTACAGCAAATGAAAAACTGTTTTTT. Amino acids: CSARPTANEKLFF.

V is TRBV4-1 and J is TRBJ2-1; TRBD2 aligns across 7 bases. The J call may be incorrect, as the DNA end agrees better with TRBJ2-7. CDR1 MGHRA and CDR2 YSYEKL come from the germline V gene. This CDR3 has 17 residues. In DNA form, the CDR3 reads TGCGCCAGCAGCCGGGGGGTGGCGGGAGAGTATTACAATGAGCAGTACTTC. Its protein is CASSRGVAGEYYNEQYF.

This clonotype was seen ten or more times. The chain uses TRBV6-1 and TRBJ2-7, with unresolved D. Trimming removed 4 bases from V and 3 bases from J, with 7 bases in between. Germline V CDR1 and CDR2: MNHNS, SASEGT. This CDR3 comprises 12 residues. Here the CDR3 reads CASSAPIYEQYF. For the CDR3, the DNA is TGTGCCAGCAGTGCTCCGATCTACGAGCAGTACTTC.

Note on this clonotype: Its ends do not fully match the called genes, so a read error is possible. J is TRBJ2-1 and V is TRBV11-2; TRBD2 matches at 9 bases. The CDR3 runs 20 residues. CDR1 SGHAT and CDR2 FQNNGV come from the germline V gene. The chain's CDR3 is CASSLFRSLAGLRTYSEQFF. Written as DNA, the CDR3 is TGTGCCAGCAGCTTGTTCCGATCTCTAGCGGGATTGAGAACCTACAGTGAGCAGTTCTTC.

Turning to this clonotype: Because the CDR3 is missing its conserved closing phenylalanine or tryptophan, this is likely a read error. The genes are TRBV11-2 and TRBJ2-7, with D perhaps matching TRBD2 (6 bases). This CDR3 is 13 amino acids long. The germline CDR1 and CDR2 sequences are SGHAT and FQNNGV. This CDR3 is CASSLEKSGEQYL. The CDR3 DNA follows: TGCGCCAGCAGCTTAGAGAAGAGCGGGGAGCAGTACTTG.

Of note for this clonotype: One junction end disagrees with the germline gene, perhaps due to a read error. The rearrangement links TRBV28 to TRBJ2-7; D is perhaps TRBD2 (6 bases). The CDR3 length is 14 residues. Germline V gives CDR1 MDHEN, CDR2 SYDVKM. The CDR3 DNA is TGTACCAGTAGTTTATTTTGGACTATCCACGAGCAGTACTTC. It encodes CTSSLFWTIHEQYF.

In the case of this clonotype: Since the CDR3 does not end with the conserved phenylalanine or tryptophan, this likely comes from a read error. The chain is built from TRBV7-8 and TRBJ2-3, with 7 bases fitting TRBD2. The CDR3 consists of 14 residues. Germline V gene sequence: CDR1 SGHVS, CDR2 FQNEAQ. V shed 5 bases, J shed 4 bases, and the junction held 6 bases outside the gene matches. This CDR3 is CASSRGRGADTQYP. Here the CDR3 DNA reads TGTGCCAGCAGCCGCGGGAGAGGGGCAGATACGCAGTATCCT.

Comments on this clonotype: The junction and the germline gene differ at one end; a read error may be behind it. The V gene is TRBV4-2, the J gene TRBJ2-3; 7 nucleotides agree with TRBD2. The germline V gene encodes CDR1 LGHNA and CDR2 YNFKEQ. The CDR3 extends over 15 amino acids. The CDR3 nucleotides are TGTGCCAGCAGTCAAGAATTCGCGGGAGAGTATACGCAGTATTTT. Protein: CASSQEFAGEYTQYF.

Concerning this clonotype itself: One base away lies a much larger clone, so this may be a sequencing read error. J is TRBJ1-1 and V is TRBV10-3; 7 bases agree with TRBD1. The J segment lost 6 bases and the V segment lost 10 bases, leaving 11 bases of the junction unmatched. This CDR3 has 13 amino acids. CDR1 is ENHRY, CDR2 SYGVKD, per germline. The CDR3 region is CATSDRASPEAFF. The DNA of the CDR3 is TGTGCCACCAGCGACAGGGCTTCCCCTGAAGCTTTCTTT.

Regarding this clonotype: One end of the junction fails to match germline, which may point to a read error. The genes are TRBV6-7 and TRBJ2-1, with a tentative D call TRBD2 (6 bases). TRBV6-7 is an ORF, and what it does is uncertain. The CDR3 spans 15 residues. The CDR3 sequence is CASSYTGWRRDEHFF. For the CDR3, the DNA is TGTGCCAGCAGTTACACGGGTTGGAGGAGGGATGAGCACTTCTTC.

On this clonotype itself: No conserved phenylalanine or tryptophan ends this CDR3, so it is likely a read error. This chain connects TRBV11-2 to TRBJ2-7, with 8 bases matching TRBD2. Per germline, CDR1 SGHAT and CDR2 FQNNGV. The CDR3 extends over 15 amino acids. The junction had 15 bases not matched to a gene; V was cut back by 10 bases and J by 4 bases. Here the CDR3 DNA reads TGTGCCACCGAGGAGTTGGTAGCGGGAAAATACGAGCAGTACCTC. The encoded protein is CATEELVAGKYEQYL.